This TCR beta chain was identified in a study of blood T cell repertoires in COVID-19. As for the study in general: From the United States, Italy and Spain came samples of acute and convalescent COVID-19.

Per the original data handling: Cell counts per sample came from amplifying reference gene primers. Profiling relied on immunoSEQ multiplex PCR, and the TCRdb table lists in-frame clones only, not all of them. The DNA gave D and trimming, while V, J and clone size come from that table. The table shows tens of thousands of clones, with about 75% occurring only once. The germline CDR1 and CDR2 sequences are SEHNR and FQNEAQ (reference sequence). Trimming took 5 bases from V and 5 from J, leaving 16 bases between them. The CDR3 runs 14 residues. Sequencing was performed on peripheral blood. The origin of this receptor is a man older than 75 with active or convalescent COVID-19. V and J are TRBV7-9 and TRBJ2-7, with D perhaps TRBD2 (6 bases). In nucleotides, the CDR3 is TGTGCCAGCAGCAAGACTAGTTGGGCCGACGAGCAGTACTTC. Its translation is CASSKTSWADEQYF.